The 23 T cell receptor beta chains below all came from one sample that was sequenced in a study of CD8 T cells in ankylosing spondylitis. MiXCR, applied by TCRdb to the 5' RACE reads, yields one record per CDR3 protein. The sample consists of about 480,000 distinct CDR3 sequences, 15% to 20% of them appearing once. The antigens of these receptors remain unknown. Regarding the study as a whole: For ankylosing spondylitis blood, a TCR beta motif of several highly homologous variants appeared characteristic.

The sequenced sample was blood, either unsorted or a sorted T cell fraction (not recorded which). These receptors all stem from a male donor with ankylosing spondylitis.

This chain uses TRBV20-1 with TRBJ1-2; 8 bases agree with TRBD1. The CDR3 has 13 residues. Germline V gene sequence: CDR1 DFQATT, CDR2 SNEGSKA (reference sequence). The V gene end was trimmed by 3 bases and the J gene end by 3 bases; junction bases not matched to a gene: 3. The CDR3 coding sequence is TGCAGTGCTAGGGCAGGGGGCGACTATGGCTACACCTTC. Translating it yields CSARAGGDYGYTF.

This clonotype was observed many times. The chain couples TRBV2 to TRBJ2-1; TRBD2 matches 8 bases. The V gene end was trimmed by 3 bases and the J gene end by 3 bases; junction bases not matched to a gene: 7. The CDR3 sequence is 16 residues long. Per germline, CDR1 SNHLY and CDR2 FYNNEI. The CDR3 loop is CASSDGAGAVYNEQFF. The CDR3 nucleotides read TGTGCCAGCAGTGATGGAGCGGGAGCGGTCTACAATGAGCAGTTCTTC.

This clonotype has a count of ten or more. CDR3 bases: TGTGCCATCGGTCTAGCGGGAGAAACGGATGAGCAGTTCTTC. Translation: CAIGLAGETDEQFF. The chain recombines TRBV10-3 with TRBJ2-1, with 10 bases lining up with TRBD2. Germline V gene lookup returns CDR1 ENHRY and CDR2 SYGVKD. The CDR3 length is 14 residues. V shed 8 bases and J 8 bases; nucleotides not matched to a gene: 9.

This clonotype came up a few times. The CDR3 reads CATSPGGGYEQYF. The CDR3 nucleotides read TGTGCCACCTCCCCCGGGGGAGGCTACGAGCAGTACTTC. V gene TRBV15 combines with J gene TRBJ2-7; a possible D gene is TRBD2 (6 bases). V was cut by 8 bases and J by 3 bases, with 14 bases left in between. In germline, CDR1 is LNHNV, CDR2 YYDKDF (reference sequence). The CDR3 length is 13 residues.

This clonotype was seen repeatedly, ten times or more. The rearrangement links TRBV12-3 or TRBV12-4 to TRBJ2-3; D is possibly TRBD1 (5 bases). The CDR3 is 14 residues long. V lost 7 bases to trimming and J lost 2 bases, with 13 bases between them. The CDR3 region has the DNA TGTGCCAGCACTCAGGGTAGGGACACAGATACGCAGTATTTT. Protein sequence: CASTQGRDTDTQYF.

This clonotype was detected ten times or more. The CDR3 DNA reads TGTGCCACCAGCCCCCGGGGTGGGACAGTGAACGAAAAACTGTTTTTT. The encoded protein is CATSPRGGTVNEKLFF. The chain combines TRBV15 with TRBJ1-4, with 7 nucleotides matching TRBD1. From germline, CDR1 is LNHNV and CDR2 YYDKDF (reference sequence). Trimming took 5 bases from V and 8 from J; bases not matched to a gene: 14. The CDR3 runs 16 residues.

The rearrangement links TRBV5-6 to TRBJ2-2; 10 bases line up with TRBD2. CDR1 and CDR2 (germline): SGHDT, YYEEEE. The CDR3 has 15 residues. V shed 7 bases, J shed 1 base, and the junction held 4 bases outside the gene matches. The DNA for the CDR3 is TGTGCCAGCCATCGGACTAGCGGGAACACCGGGGAGCTGTTTTTT. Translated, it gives CASHRTSGNTGELFF.

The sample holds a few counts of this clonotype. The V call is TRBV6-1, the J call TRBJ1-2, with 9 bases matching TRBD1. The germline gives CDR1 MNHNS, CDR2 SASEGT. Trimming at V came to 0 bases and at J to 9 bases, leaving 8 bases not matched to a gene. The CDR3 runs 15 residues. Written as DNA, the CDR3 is TGTGCCAGCAGTGAAGCGCTTCTGGGACAGGGACGCTACACCTTC. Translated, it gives CASSEALLGQGRYTF.

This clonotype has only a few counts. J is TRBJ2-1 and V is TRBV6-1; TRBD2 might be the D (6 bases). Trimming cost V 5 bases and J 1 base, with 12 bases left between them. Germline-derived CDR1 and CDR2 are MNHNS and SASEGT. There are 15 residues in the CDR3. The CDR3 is CASSRYGGSYNEQFF. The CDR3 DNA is TGTGCCAGCAGTCGGTACGGGGGATCCTACAATGAGCAGTTCTTC.

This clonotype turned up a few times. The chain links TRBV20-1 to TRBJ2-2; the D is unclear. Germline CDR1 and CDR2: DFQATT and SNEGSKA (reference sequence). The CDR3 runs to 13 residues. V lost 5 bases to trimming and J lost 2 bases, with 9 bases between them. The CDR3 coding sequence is TGCAGTGCTCCCACGACTAACACCGGGGAGCTGTTTTTT. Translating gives CSAPTTNTGELFF.

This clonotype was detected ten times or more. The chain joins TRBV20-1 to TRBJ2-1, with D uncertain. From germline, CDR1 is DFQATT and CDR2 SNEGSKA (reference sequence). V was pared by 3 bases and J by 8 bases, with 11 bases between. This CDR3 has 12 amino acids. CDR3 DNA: TGCAGTGCTAGTTTCGAAATCCATGAGCAGTTCTTC. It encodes CSASFEIHEQFF.

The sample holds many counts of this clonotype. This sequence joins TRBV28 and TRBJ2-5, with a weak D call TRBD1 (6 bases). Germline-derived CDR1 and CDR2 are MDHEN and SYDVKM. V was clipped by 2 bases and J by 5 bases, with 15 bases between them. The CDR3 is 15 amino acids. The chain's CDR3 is CASSLNNRVGETQYF. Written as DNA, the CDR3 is TGTGCCAGCAGTTTAAACAACAGGGTGGGGGAGACCCAGTACTTC.

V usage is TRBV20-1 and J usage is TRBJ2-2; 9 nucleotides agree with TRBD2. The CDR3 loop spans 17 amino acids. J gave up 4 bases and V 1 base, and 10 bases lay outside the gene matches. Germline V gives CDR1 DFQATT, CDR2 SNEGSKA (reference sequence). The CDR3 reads CSARVPSSGIRTGELFF. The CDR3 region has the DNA TGCAGTGCTAGAGTTCCTTCTAGCGGGATTCGCACCGGGGAGCTGTTTTTT.

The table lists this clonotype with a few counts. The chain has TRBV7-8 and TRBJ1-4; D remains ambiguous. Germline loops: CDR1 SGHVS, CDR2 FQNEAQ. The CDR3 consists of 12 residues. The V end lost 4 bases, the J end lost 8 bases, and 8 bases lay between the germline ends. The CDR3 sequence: CASSSPQEKLFF. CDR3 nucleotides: TGTGCCAGCAGCTCCCCCCAAGAAAAACTGTTTTTT.

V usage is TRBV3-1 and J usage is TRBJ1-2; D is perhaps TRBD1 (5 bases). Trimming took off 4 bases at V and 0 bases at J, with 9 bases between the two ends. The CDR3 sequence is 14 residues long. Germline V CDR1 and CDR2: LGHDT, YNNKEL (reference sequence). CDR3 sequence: CASSRLTANYGYTF. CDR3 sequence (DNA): TGTGCCAGCAGCCGCCTGACAGCTAACTATGGCTACACCTTC.

CDR3: CATSDLGTPPSTNEKLFF. The CDR3 DNA is TGTGCCACCAGTGATTTGGGGACGCCCCCCTCAACTAATGAAAAACTGTTTTTT. This chain uses TRBV24-1 with TRBJ1-4; weak D call: TRBD1 (5 bases). V gave up 0 bases and J gave up 0 bases, with 13 bases separating them. This CDR3 spans 18 amino acids. Looked up from germline, CDR1 is KGHDR and CDR2 is SFDVKD.

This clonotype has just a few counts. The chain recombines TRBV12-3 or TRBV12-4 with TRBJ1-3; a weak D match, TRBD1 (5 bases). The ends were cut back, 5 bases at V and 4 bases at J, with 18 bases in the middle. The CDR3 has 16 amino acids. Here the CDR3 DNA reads TGTGCCAGCAGTCCCGGGGCAGGGAATGGGGGAAACACCATATATTTT. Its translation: CASSPGAGNGGNTIYF.

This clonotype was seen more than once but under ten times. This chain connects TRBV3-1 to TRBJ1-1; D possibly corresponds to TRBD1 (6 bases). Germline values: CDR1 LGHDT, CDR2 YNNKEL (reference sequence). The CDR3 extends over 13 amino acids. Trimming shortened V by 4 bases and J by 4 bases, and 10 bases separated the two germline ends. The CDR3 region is CASSPRDITEAFF. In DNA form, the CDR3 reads TGTGCCAGCAGCCCCCGGGACATCACTGAAGCTTTCTTT. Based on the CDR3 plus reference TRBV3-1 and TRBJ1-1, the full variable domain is DTAVSQTPKYLVTQMGNDKSIKCEQNLGHDTMYWYKQDSKKFLKIMFSYNNKELIINETVPNRFSPKSPDKAHLNLHINSLELGDSAVYFCASSPRDITEAFFGQGTRLTVV.

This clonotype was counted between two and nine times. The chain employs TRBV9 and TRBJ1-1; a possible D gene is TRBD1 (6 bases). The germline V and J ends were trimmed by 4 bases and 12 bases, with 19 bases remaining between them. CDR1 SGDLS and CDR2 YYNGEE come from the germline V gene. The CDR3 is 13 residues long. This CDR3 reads CASSSILRGETFF. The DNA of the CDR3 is TGTGCCAGCAGCTCTATCCTCAGGGGAGAGACTTTCTTT.

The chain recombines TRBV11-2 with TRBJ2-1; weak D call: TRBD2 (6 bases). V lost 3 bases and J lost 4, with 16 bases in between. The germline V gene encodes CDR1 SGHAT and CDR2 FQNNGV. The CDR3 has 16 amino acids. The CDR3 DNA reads TGTGCCAGCAGCTTGGAGGGTGGGAAGTGGTACAATGAGCAGTTCTTC. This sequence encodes CASSLEGGKWYNEQFF.

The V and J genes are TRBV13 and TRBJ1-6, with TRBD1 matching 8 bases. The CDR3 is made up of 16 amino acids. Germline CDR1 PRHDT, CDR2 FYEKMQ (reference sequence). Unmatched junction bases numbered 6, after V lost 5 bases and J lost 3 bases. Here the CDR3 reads CASSRRDRSYNSPLHF. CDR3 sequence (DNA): TGTGCCAGCAGCCGCCGGGACAGGAGCTATAATTCACCCCTCCACTTT.

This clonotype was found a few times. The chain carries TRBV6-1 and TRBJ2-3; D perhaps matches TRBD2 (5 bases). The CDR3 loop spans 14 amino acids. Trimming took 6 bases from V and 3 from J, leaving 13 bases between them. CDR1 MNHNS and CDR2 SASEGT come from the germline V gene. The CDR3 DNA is TGTGCCAGCAGGAAGGGAGCCGAGACAGATACGCAGTATTTT. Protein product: CASRKGAETDTQYF.

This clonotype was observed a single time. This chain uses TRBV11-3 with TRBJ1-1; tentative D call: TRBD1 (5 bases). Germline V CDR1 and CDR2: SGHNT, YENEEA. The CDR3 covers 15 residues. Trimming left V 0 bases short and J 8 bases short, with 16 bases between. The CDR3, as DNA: TGTGCCAGCAGCTTAGACAGGGCCAGGGCTCCGGAAGCTTTCTTT. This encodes CASSLDRARAPEAFF. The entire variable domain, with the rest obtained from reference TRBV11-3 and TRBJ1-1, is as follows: EAGVVQSPRYKIIEKKQPVAFWCNPISGHNTLYWYLQNLGQGPELLIRYENEEAVDDSQLPKDRFSAERLKGVDSTLKIQPAELGDSAVYLCASSLDRARAPEAFFGQGTRLTVV.